This T cell receptor (beta chain) was observed in a study of T cells in narcolepsy. General study results and limits: HCRT-specific and TRIB2-specific autoreactive clonotypes appeared among same-patient CSF and blood CD4+ clonotypes.

Libraries were prepared by immunoSEQ multiplex PCR; TCRdb keeps only in-frame clonotypes and omits some of them. The table records tens of thousands of clones, approximately 80% of them present only once. Germline CDR1 and CDR2: SQVTM and ANQGSEA. The CDR3 spans 13 residues. The V end was cut by 4 bases, the J end by 4 bases, with 13 bases between. In regard to this clone: Its antigen is unidentified.

The chain couples TRBV29-1 to TRBJ1-1; a weak D match, TRBD1 (5 bases). The receptor comes from a human donor with narcolepsy. The specimen was CD45RA- memory CD4+ T cells from PBMCs. The CDR3 loop reads CSVGSGAGTEAFF. Here the CDR3 DNA reads TGCAGCGTTGGAAGCGGGGCGGGCACTGAAGCTTTCTTT.